The entry below gives a single T cell receptor beta chain sequence along with its context. The repertoire was sequenced with immunoSEQ multiplex PCR; TCRdb's copy has only in-frame clones and lacks some. The sample records approximately 90,000 clones, 91% being singletons. This specimen comes from a study of T cell changes during pregnancy in multiple sclerosis. Source: peripheral blood, taken after pregnancy. The clonotype was recovered from a female donor in good health, enrolled as a control in a pregnancy study.

The CDR3 protein is CASSPGGNGDIQYF. CDR3 nucleotides: TGCGCCAGCAGTCCCGGGGGGAACGGGGACATTCAGTACTTC. The V call is TRBV5-1, the J call TRBJ2-4; 7 bases match TRBD2. CDR3 size: 14 residues. V gave up 5 bases and J gave up 8 bases; unmatched junction bases: 10. CDR1 SGHRS and CDR2 YFSETQ come from the germline V gene. Variable domain in full (rest from reference TRBV5-1 and TRBJ2-4): KAGVTQTPRYLIKTRGQQVTLSCSPISGHRSVSWYQQTPGQGLQFLFEYFSETQRNKGNFPGRFSGRQFSNSRSEMNVSTLELGDSALYLCASSPGGNGDIQYFGAGTRLSVL.